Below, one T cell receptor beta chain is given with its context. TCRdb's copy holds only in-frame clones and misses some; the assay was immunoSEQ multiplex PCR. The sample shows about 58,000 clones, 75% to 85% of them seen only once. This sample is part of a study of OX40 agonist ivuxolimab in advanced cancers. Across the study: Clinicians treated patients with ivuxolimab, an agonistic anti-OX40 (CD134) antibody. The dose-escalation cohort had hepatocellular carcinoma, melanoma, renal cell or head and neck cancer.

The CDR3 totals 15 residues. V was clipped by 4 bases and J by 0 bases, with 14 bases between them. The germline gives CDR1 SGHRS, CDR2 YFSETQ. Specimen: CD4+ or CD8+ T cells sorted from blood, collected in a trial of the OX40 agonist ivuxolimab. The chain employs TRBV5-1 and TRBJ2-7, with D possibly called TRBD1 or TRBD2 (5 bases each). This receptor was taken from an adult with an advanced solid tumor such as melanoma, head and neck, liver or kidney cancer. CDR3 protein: CASSLQGGGSYEQYF. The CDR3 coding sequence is TGCGCCAGCAGCCTCCAGGGTGGAGGCTCCTACGAGCAGTACTTC.